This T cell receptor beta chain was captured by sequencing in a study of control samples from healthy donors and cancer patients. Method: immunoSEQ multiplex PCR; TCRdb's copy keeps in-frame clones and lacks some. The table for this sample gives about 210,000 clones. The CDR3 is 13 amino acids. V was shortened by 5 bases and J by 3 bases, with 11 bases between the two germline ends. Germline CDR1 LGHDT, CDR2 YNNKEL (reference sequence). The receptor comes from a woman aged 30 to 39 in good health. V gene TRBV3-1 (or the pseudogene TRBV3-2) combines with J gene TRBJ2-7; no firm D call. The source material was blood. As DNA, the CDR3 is TGTGCCAGCAGCTGGGGATTAGGCTACGAGCAGTACTTC. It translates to CASSWGLGYEQYF.